This T cell receptor beta chain was documented in a study of memory CD4+ T cells and cytomegalovirus serostatus. Findings and caveats of the study: CD4+ memory repertoires contained 67 of 164 reported CMV TCRbeta sequences. Repertoires predicted CMV serostatus with median bootstrapped AUC of approximately 0.94.

The sort gate was single viable CD3+CD4+CD8-CD45RO+ cells for memory CD4+ T cells. Serostatus was set by detecting CMV pp150, pp28, p38, p52 IgG. With respect to this clone: Its target is unknown.

Only in-frame clones appear in the TCRdb table, and some are missing; sequencing was by immunoSEQ multiplex PCR. The sample holds tens of thousands of clones, around 77% seen once. Germline V CDR1 and CDR2: SNHLY, FYNNEI. This CDR3 region has 13 residues. V was clipped by 5 bases and J by 0 bases, with 5 bases between them. This TCR came from an adult in good health and CMV-seronegative. The gene calls are TRBV2 and TRBJ1-3; D is unresolved. Sequencing was performed on memory CD4+ T cells from blood. The CDR3 protein is CASSLYSGNTIYF. The CDR3, as DNA: TGTGCCAGCAGTTTATACTCTGGAAACACCATATATTTT.